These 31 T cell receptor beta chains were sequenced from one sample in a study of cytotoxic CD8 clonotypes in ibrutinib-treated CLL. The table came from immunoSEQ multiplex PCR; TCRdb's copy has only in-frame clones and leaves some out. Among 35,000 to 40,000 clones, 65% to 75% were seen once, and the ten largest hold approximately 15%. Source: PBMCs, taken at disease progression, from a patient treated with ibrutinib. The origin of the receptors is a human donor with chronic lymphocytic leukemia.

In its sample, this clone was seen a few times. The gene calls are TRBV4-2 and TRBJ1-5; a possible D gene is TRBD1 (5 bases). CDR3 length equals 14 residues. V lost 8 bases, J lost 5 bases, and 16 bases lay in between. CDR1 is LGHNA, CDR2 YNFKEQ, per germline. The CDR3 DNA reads TGTGCCAGCTCCCTCGGGGGGGTGGATCAGCCCCAGCATTTT. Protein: CASSLGGVDQPQHF.

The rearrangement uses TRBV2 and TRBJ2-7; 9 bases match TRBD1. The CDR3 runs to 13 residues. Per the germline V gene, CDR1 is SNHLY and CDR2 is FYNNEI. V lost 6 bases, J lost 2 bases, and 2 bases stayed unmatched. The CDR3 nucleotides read TGTGCCAGCAGACGACAGGGGGCCTACGAGCAGTACTTC. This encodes CASRRQGAYEQYF.

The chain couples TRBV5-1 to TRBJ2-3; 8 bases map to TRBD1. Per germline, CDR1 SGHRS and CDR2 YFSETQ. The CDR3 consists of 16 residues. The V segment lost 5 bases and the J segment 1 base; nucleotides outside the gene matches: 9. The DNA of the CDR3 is TGCGCCAGCAGTTTGTTCTCGGGACAGGGCACAGATACGCAGTATTTT. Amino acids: CASSLFSGQGTDTQYF. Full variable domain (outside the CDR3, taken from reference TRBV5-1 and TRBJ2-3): KAGVTQTPRYLIKTRGQQVTLSCSPISGHRSVSWYQQTPGQGLQFLFEYFSETQRNKGNFPGRFSGRQFSNSRSEMNVSTLELGDSALYLCASSLFSGQGTDTQYFGPGTRLTVL.

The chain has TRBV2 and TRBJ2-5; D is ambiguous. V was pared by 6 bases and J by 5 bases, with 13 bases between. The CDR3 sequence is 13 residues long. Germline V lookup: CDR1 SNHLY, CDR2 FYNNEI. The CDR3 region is CASRPDQSETQYF. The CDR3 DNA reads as TGTGCCAGCAGACCGGACCAGTCCGAGACCCAGTACTTC.

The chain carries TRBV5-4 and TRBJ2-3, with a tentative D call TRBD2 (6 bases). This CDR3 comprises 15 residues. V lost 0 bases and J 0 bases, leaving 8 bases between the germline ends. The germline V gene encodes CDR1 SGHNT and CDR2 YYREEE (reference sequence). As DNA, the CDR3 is TGTGCCAGCAGCTTGGAACGGGGGAGCACAGATACGCAGTATTTT. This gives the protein CASSLERGSTDTQYF.

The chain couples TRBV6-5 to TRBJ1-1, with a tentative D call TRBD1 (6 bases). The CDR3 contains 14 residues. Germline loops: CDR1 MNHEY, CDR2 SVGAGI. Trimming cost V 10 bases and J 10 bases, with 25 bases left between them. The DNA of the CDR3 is TGTGCCAACTCGGTTGCAGGTGGGCAGGGGCGAGCTTTCTTT. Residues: CANSVAGGQGRAFF.

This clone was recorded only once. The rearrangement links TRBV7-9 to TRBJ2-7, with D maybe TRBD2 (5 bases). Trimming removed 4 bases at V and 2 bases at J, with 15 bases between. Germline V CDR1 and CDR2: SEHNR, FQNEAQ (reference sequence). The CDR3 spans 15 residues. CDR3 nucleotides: TGTGCCAGCAGCTCCTGGGGAGAGGGTCCCTACGAGCAGTACTTC. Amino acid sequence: CASSSWGEGPYEQYF.

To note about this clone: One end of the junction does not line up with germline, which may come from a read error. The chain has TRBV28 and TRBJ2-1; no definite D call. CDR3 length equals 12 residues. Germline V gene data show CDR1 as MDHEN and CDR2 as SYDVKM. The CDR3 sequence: CASSGPYSEQFF. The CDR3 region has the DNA TGTGCCAGCAGTGGGCCCTACAGTGAGCAGTTCTTC.

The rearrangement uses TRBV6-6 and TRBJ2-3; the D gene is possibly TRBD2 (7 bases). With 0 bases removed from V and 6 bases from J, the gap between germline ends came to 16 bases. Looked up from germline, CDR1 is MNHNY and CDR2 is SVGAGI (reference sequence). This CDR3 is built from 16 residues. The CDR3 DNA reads TGTGCCAGCAGTTACTCAGGGTGGGGGGGCTCGGATACGCAGTATTTT. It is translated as CASSYSGWGGSDTQYF.

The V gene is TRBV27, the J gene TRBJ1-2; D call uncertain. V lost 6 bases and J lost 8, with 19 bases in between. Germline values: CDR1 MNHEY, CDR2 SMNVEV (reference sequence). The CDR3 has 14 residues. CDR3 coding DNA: TGTGCCAGCAGCCATCAGACACCACCGAGGGGCTACACCTTC. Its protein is CASSHQTPPRGYTF.

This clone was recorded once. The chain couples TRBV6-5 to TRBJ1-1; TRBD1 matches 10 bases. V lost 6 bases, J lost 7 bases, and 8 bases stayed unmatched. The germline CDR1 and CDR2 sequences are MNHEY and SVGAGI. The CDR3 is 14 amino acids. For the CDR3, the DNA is TGTGCCAGCAGAACGACAGGGGGCGCGGTTGAAGCTTTCTTT. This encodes CASRTTGGAVEAFF.

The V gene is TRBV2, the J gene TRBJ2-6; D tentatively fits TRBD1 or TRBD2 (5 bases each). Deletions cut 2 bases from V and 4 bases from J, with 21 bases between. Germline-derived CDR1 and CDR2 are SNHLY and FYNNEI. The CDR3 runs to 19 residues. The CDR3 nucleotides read TGTGCCAGCAGTGAAACGCGGGCAGCGCAGGGAGCGGGGGCCAACGTCCTGACTTTC. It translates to CASSETRAAQGAGANVLTF.

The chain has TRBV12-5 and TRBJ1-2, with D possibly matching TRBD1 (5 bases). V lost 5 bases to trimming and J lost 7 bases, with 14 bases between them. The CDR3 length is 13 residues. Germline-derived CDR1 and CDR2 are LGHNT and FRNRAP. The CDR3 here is CASGAKVGTGYTF. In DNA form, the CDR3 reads TGTGCTAGTGGTGCCAAGGTGGGGACTGGCTACACCTTC. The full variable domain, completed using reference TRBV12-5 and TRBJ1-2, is DARVTQTPRHKVTEMGQEVTMRCQPILGHNTVFWYRQTMMQGLELLAYFRNRAPLDDSGMPKDRFSAEMPDATLATLKIQPSEPRDSAVYFCASGAKVGTGYTFGSGTRLTVV.

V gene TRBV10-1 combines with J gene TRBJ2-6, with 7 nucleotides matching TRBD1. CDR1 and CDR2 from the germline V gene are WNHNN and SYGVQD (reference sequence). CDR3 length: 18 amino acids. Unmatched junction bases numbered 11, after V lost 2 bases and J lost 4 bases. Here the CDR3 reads CASSEGRGGAAGANVLTF. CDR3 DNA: TGCGCCAGCAGTGAGGGAAGAGGGGGCGCAGCCGGGGCCAACGTCCTGACTTTC.

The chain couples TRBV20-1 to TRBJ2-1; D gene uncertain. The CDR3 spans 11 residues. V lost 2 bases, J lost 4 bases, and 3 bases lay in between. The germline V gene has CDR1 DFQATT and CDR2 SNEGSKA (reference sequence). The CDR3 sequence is CSARPYNEQFF. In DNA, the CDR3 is TGCAGTGCTAGACCTTACAATGAGCAGTTCTTC.

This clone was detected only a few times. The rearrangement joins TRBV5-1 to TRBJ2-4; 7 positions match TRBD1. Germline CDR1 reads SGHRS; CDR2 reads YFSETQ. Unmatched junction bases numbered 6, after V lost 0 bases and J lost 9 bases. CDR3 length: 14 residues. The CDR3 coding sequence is TGCGCCAGCAGCTTGGATGGCGACAGGGCCATTCAGTACTTC. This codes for CASSLDGDRAIQYF.

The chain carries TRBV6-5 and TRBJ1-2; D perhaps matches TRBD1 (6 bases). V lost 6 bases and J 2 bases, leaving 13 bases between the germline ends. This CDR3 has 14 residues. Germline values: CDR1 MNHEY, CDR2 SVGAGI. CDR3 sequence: CASSLTGRNYGYTF. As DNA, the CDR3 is TGTGCCAGCAGCCTGACAGGACGGAACTATGGCTACACCTTC.

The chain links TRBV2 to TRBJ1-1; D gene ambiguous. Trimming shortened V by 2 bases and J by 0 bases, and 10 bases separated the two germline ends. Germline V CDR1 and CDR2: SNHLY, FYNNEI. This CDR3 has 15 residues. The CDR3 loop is CASSEWGAMNTEAFF. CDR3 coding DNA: TGTGCCAGCAGTGAATGGGGAGCAATGAACACTGAAGCTTTCTTT.

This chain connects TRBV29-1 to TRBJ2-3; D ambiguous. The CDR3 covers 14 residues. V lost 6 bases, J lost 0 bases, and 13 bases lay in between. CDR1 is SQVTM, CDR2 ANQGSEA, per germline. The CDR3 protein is CSVLVAASTDTQYF. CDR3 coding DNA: TGCAGCGTATTAGTGGCGGCTAGCACAGATACGCAGTATTTT.

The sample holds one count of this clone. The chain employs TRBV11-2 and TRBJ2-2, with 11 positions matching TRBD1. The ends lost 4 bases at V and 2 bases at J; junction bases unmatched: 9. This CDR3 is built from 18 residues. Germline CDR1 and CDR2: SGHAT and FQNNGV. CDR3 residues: CASSSRTGGGLNTGELFF. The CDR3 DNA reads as TGTGCCAGCAGCTCGAGGACAGGGGGCGGTTTAAACACCGGGGAGCTGTTTTTT.

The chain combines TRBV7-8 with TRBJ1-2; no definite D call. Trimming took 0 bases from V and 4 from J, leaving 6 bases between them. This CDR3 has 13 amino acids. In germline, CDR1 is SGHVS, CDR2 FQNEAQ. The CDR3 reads CASSLAESYGYTF. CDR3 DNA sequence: TGTGCCAGCAGCTTAGCGGAGAGCTATGGCTACACCTTC.

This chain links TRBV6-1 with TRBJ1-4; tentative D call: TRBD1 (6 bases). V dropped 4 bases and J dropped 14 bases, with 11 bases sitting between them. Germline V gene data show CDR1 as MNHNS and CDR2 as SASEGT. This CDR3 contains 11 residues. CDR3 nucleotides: TGTGCCAGCAGTGGGGGGGCGAGGCTGTTTTTT. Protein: CASSGGARLFF.

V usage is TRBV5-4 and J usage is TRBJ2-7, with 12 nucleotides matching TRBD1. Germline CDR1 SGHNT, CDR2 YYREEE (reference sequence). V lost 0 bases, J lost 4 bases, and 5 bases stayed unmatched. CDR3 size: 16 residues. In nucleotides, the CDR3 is TGTGCCAGCAGCTTGGGAATGGGACAGGGGGCTTACGAGCAGTACTTC. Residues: CASSLGMGQGAYEQYF.

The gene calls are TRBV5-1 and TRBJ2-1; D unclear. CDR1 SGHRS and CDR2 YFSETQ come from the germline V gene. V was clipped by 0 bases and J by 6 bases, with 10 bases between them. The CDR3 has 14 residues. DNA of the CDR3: TGCGCCAGCAGCTTGGAACAAACGGCCAATGAGCAGTTCTTC. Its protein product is CASSLEQTANEQFF.

DNA of the CDR3: TGTGCCAGCAGCCTTCGGACTAGCGGGACTATTCTGGGCGAGCAGTACTTC. Protein sequence: CASSLRTSGTILGEQYF. The rearrangement joins TRBV14 to TRBJ2-7; 12 nucleotides line up with TRBD2. V lost 4 bases, J lost 6 bases, and 13 bases stayed unmatched. The CDR3 loop spans 17 amino acids. Germline values: CDR1 SGHDN, CDR2 FVKESK.

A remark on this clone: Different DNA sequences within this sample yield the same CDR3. The CDR3 bases are TGTGCCAGCAGTGACTCGATAGGGGATGAGCAGTTCTTC. Amino acid sequence: CASSDSIGDEQFF. This chain connects TRBV6-4 to TRBJ2-1; the D gene is possibly TRBD1 (5 bases). The CDR3 is 13 amino acids. V was pared by 0 bases and J by 8 bases, with 8 bases between. Germline V lookup: CDR1 MRHNA, CDR2 SNTAGT.

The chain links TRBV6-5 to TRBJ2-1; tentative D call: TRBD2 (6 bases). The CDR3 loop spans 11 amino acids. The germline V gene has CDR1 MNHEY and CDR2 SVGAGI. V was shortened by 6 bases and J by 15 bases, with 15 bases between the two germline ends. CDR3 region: CASSRGVGPFF. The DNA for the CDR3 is TGTGCCAGCAGCCGCGGGGTGGGGCCGTTCTTC.

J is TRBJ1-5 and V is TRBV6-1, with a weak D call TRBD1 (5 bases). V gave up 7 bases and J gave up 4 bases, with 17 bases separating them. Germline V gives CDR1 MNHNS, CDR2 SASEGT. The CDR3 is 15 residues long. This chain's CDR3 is CASIITDTLNQPQHF. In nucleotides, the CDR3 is TGTGCCAGCATTATCACGGACACCCTAAATCAGCCCCAGCATTTT.

The CDR3 loop is CASSLYGTEAFF. CDR3 nucleotides: TGTGCCAGCAGCTTATACGGGACTGAAGCTTTCTTT. V usage is TRBV13 and J usage is TRBJ1-1; no definite D call. Germline V gene data show CDR1 as PRHDT and CDR2 as FYEKMQ (reference sequence). This CDR3 contains 12 residues. With 2 bases removed from V and 5 bases from J, the gap between germline ends came to 6 bases.

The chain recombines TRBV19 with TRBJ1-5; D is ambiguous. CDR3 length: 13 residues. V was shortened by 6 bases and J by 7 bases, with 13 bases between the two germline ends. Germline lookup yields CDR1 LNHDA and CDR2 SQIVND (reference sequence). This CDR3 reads CASSLDSGQPQHF. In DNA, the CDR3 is TGTGCCAGTAGCCTTGACTCGGGGCAGCCCCAGCATTTT.

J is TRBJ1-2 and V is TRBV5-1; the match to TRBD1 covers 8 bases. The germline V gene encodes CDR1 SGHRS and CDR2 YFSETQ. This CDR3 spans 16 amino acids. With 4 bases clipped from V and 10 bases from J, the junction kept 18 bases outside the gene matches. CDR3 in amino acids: CASSLYPGTGATNYTF. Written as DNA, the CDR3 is TGCGCCAGCAGCCTTTACCCCGGGACAGGAGCAACCAACTACACCTTC. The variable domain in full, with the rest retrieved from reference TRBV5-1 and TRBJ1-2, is KAGVTQTPRYLIKTRGQQVTLSCSPISGHRSVSWYQQTPGQGLQFLFEYFSETQRNKGNFPGRFSGRQFSNSRSEMNVSTLELGDSALYLCASSLYPGTGATNYTFGSGTRLTVV.